These 7 T cell receptor beta chains were sequenced from one sample in a study of blood T cell repertoires in COVID-19. Profiled with immunoSEQ multiplex PCR; TCRdb holds only in-frame clones, not every one. Among about 31,000 clones listed, 90% to 95% were seen once. Sequencing used peripheral blood. The receptors were gathered from a man aged 55 to 70 with acute or convalescent COVID-19.

This clone was seen a single time. This sequence joins TRBV19 and TRBJ2-2; TRBD1 matches at 10 bases. Trimming took 3 bases from V and 4 from J; bases not matched to a gene: 5. Per the germline V gene, CDR1 is LNHDA and CDR2 is SQIVND (reference sequence). The CDR3 sequence is 16 residues long. The CDR3 protein is CASSMPGTGVTGELFF. The DNA for the CDR3 is TGTGCCAGTAGTATGCCCGGGACAGGGGTCACCGGGGAGCTGTTTTTT. Full variable domain (missing parts from reference TRBV19 and TRBJ2-2): DGGITQSPKYLFRKEGQNVTLSCEQNLNHDAMYWYRQDPGQGLRLIYYSQIVNDFQKGDIAEGYSVSREKKESFPLTVTSAQKNPTAFYLCASSMPGTGVTGELFFGEGSRLTVL.

This chain connects TRBV27 to TRBJ1-1, with TRBD1 identical over 12 bases. This CDR3 is built from 16 residues. The germline V gene has CDR1 MNHEY and CDR2 SMNVEV (reference sequence). Trimming cost V 2 bases and J 5 bases; bases outside gene matches: 6. The CDR3 region has the DNA TGTGCCAGCAGTTTAGGGACAGGGGGCTTCTTGACTGAAGCTTTCTTT. Amino acids: CASSLGTGGFLTEAFF.

This rearrangement joins TRBV11-3 to TRBJ2-7; a weak D match, TRBD2 (7 bases). The V end was cut by 5 bases, the J end by 6 bases, with 17 bases between. The CDR3 sequence is 14 residues long. Germline-derived CDR1 and CDR2 are SGHNT and YENEEA. The DNA for the CDR3 is TGTGCCAGCAGCCCGAGGCAGGGAGGGGGCGAGCAGTACGTC. This translates into CASSPRQGGGEQYV.

The chain employs TRBV5-5 and TRBJ1-1; D remains ambiguous. CDR3 size: 17 residues. Germline V gene sequence: CDR1 SGHKS, CDR2 YYEKEE (reference sequence). V was pared by 0 bases and J by 1 base, with 16 bases between. In nucleotides, the CDR3 is TGTGCCAGCAGCTTGGGTCCGCGCGGCCTCGGGAACACTGAAGCTTTCTTT. Translation gives CASSLGPRGLGNTEAFF.

This clone came up once. The rearrangement uses TRBV11-2 and TRBJ2-5, with 10 bases matching TRBD1. With V trimmed by 3 bases and J by 5 bases, 3 bases remained unmatched. CDR3 length equals 14 residues. Germline V CDR1 and CDR2: SGHAT, FQNNGV. The DNA for the CDR3 is TGTGCCAGCAGCTTGGGACAGGGGAGGGAGACCCAGTACTTC. Translation gives CASSLGQGRETQYF.

The chain is built from TRBV6-1 and TRBJ2-3; D call uncertain. This CDR3 is built from 13 residues. V lost 2 bases and J 4 bases, leaving 7 bases between the germline ends. Germline V lookup: CDR1 MNHNS, CDR2 SASEGT. DNA of the CDR3: TGTGCCAGCAGTGAATACCAGGCAGATACGCAGTATTTT. Translating gives CASSEYQADTQYF.

CDR3 amino acids: CASSRGRGRPNTGELFF. The CDR3 bases are TGTGCCAGCAGCCGTGGAAGGGGCAGGCCAAACACCGGGGAGCTGTTTTTT. The chain is built from TRBV5-4 and TRBJ2-2; D might be TRBD1 (5 bases). Trimming shortened V by 4 bases and J by 2 bases, and 18 bases separated the two germline ends. Germline V gene data show CDR1 as SGHNT and CDR2 as YYREEE (reference sequence). The CDR3 loop spans 17 amino acids.